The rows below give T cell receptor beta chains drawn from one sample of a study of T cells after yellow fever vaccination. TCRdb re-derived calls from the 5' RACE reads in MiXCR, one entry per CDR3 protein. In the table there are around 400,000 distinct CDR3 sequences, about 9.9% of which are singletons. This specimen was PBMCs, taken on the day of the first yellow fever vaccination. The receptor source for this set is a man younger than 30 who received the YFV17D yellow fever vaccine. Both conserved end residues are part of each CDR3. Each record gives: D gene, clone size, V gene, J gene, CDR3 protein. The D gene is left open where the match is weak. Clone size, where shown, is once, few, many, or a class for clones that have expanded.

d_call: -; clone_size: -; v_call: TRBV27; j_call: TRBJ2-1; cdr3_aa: CASSLSILINEQFF
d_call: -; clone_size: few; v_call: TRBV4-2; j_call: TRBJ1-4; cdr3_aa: CASSQDLGWGRSNEKLFF
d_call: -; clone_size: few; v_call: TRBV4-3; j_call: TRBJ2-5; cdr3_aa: CASSQFRGWETQYF
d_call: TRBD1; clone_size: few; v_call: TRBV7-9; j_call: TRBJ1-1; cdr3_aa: CASSLTGTGPMNTEAFF
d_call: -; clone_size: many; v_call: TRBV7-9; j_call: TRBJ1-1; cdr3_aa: CASSFQPSGAFF
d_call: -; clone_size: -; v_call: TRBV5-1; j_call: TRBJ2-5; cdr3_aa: CASSLAVGAVGQETQYF
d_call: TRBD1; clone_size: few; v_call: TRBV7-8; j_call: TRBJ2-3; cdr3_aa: CASSLVQGDTQYF
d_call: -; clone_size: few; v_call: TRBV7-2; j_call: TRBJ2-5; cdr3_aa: CASGGLLQETQYF
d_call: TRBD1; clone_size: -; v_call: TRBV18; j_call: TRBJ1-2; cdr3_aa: CASSPDRGLGYTF
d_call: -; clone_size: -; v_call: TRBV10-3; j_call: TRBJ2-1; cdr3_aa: CAISLMAYNEQFF
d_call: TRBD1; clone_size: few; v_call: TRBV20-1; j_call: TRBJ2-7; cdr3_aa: CSAGLDRAAGEQYF
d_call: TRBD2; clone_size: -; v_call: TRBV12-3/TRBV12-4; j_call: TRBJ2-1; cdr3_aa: CASSFYGGEYNEQFF
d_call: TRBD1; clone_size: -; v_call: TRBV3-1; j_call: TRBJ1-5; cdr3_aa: CASSPDRDRGYQPQHF
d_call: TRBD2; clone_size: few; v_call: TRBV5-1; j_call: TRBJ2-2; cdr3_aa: CASHNPGTSGTGELFF
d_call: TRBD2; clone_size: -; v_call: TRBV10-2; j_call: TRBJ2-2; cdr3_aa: CASRGVGRLAGATGELFF
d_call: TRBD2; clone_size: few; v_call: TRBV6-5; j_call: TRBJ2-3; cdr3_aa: CASLPGGGGAGTQYF
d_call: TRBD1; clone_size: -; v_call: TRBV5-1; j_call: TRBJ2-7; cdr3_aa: CASSGWTGREQYF
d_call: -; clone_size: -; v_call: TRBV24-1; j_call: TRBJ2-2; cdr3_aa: CATMHKNTGELFF
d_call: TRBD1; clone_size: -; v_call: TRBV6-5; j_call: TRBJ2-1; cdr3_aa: CASSYGGDRGYNEQFF
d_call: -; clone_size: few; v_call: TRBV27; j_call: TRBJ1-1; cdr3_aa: CASSSWGRWEAFF
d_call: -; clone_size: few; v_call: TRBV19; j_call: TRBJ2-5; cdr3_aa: CASSSWAPAAQETQYF
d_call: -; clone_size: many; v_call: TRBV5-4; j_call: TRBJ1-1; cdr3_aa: CASSFLSEAFF
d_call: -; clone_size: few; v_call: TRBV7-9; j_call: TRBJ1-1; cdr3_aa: CASRAKAFF
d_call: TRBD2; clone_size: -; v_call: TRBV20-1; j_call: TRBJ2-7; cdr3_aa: CSATSGGSTYEQYF
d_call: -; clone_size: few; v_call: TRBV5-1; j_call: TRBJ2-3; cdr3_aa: CASSLAQGARVGDTQYF
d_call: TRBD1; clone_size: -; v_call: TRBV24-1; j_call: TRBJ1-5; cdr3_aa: CATSDPGTDQPQHF
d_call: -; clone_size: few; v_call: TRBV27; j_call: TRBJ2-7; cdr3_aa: CASSLYPGLDEQYF
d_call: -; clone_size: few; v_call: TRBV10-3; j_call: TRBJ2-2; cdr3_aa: CAIRGLDLTGELFF
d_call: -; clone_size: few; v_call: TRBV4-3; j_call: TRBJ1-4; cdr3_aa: CASSQSREEKLFF
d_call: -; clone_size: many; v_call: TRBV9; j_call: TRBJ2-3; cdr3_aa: CASSVGPDTQYF
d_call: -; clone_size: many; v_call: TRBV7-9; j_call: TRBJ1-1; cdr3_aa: CASSLVYAEAFF
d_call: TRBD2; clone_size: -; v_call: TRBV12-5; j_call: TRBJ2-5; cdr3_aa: CASGLVRGGPQETQYF
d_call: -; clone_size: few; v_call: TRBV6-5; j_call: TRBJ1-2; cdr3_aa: CASSITWGADGYTF
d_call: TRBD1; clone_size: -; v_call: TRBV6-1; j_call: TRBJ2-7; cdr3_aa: CASRLGQGTYEQYF
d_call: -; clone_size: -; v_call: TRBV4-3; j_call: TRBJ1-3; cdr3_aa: CASSAEWAGAGNTIYF
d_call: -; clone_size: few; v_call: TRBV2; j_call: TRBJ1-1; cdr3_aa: CASRLDGRGDTEAFF
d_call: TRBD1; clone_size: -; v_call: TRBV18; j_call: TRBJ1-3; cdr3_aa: CASSPGRGPGNTIYF
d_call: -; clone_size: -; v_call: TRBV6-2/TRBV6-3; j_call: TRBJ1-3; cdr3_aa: CASSRQGGVSGNTIYF
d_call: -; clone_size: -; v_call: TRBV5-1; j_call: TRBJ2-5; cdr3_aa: CASSLGYKMGDFETQYF
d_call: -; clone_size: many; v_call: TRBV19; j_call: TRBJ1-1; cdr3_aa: CASSWVANTEAFF
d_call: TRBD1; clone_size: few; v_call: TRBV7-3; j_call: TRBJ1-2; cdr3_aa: CASSLTTGGGGYTF
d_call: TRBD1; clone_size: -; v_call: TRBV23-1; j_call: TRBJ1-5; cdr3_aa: CASSPNGNRGWSNQPQHF
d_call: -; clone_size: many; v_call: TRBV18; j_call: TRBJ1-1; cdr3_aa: CASSRPNTEAFF
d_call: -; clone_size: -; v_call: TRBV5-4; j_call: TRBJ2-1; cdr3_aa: CASSLQGYSDEQFF
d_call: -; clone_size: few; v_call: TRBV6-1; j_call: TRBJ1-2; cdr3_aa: CASSDSDSNGYTF
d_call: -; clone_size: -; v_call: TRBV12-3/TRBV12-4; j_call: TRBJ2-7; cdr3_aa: CASKGGGEQYF
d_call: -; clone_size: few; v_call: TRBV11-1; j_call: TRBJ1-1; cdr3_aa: CASSLTVFYGGTITEAFF
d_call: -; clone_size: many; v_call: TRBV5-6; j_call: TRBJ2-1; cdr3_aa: CASSWDSREQFF
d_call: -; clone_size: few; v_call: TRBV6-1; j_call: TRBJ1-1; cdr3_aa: CASSLHTEAFF
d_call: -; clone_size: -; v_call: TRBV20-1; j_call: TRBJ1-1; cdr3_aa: CSASSGAGRAEAFF
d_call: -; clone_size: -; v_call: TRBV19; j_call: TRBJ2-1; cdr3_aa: CASSIRNGIGEQFF